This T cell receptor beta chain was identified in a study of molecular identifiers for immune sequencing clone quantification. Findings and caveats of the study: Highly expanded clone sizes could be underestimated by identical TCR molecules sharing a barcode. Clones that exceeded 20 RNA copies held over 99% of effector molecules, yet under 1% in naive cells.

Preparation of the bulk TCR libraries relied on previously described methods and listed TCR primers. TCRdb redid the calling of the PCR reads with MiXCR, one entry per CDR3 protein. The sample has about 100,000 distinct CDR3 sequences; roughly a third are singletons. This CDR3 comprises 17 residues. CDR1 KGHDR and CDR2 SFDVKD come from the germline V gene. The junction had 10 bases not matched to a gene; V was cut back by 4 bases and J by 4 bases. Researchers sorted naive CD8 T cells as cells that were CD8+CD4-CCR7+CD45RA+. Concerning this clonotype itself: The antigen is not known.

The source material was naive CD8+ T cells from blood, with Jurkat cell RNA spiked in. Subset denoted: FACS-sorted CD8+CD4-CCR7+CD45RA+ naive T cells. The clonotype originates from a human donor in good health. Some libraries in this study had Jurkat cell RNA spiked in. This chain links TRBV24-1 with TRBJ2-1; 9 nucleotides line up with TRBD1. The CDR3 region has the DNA TGTGCCACCAGTGACACGACAGGGGGGGGCCTATACAATGAGCAGTTCTTC. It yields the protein CATSDTTGGGLYNEQFF.